This TCR beta chain was documented in a study of blood T cell repertoires in COVID-19. Study details: Samples of COVID-19 (acute and convalescent) were obtained from the United States, Italy and Spain.

This CDR3 contains 15 residues. Trimming left V 6 bases short and J 6 bases short, with 17 bases between. The germline gives CDR1 SGHAT, CDR2 FQNNGV. Original processing notes: Estimation of nucleated cell counts relied on the amplification of reference gene primers. TCRdb keeps only in-frame clones here, not all; method: immunoSEQ multiplex PCR. Clonal size and the V and J genes are those of that table, whereas D and trimming came from the DNA. In the table there are about 290,000 clones, 75% to 90% of which are singletons. Enrollees, about 18 to 100 years old, lived in 24 US areas. Recovery meant two consecutive negative NP/OP PCR tests, professional clearance, or resolved symptoms.

The specimen sequenced was PBMCs or T cells enriched from blood (not recorded which). The V and J genes are TRBV11-2 and TRBJ2-2; tentative D call: TRBD1 (6 bases). The clonotype originates from a woman aged 40 to 49 who had recovered from COVID-19. The CDR3 DNA reads as TGTGCCAGCAGTTCATTAAAAGGGGGATCCGGGGAGCTGTTTTTT. This encodes CASSSLKGGSGELFF.